A single sample is the source of the 26 T cell receptor beta chains below, sequenced in a study of blood T cell repertoires in COVID-19. The protocol was immunoSEQ multiplex PCR, while the TCRdb copy is restricted to in-frame clones and leaves out a portion. This table has 200,000 to 300,000 clones, more than 70% appearing once. Sequencing was performed on PBMCs or T cells enriched from blood (not recorded which). These receptors were obtained from a woman aged 40 to 50 with acute COVID-19.

In its sample, this clone was seen once. The chain recombines TRBV19 with TRBJ2-2; the match to TRBD1 covers 9 bases. CDR3 length: 16 residues. Germline V lookup: CDR1 LNHDA, CDR2 SQIVND (reference sequence). V lost 10 bases to trimming and J lost 6 bases; unmatched junction nucleotides: 15. DNA for the CDR3: TGTGCCACCAGGAACACAGGGGGCGCGAGGGCCGGGGAGCTGTTTTTT. Amino acid sequence: CATRNTGGARAGELFF.

The V call is TRBV6-4, the J call TRBJ2-5, with a weak D call TRBD2 (6 bases). Trimming cost V 1 base and J 1 base, with 10 bases left between them. Germline V gene sequence: CDR1 MRHNA, CDR2 SNTAGT. The CDR3 totals 15 residues. CDR3 in DNA: TGTGCCAGCAGTGACTGCCGGACTATCCAAGAGACCCAGTACTTC. It translates to CASSDCRTIQETQYF.

The V and J genes are TRBV11-2 and TRBJ1-6; TRBD1 might be the D (5 bases). This CDR3 region has 16 residues. Trimming took 0 bases from V and 7 from J, leaving 13 bases between them. The germline CDR1 and CDR2 sequences are SGHAT and FQNNGV. CDR3 DNA sequence: TGTGCCAGCAGCTTAGAGTTGGCCAGGGTAAATTCACCCCTCCACTTT. This sequence encodes CASSLELARVNSPLHF.

CDR3 sequence reads: CASSYGQDNEQFF. CDR3 sequence (DNA): TGTGCCAGCAGCTACGGACAGGACAATGAGCAGTTCTTC. The genes are TRBV5-6 and TRBJ2-1, with 7 bases aligning to TRBD1. Trimming took 3 bases from V and 5 from J; bases not matched to a gene: 2. From germline, CDR1 is SGHDT and CDR2 YYEEEE. CDR3 length: 13 residues.

The chain employs TRBV18 and TRBJ2-1, with 8 bases that match TRBD2. The CDR3 totals 12 residues. Unmatched junction bases numbered 0, after V lost 3 bases and J lost 8 bases. CDR1 KGHSH and CDR2 LQKENI come from the germline V gene. The CDR3 sequence: CASSPGGDEQFF. Written as DNA, the CDR3 is TGTGCCAGCTCACCCGGGGGGGATGAGCAGTTCTTC.

The chain combines TRBV2 with TRBJ2-2, with 7 bases identical to TRBD2. V gave up 2 bases and J gave up 0 bases; unmatched junction bases: 9. Germline CDR1 is SNHLY and CDR2 is FYNNEI. The CDR3 has 18 amino acids. CDR3 DNA sequence: TGTGCCAGCAGTGAATGGGGCACAGCGGGAACGAACACCGGGGAGCTGTTTTTT. Protein product: CASSEWGTAGTNTGELFF.

The rearrangement joins TRBV24-1 to TRBJ2-3; 10 positions agree with TRBD2. The CDR3 consists of 16 residues. The germline V gene has CDR1 KGHDR and CDR2 SFDVKD. With V trimmed by 2 bases and J by 2 bases, 3 bases remained unmatched. DNA of the CDR3: TGTGCCACCAGTGATTACCTAGCGGGAGCCACAGATACGCAGTATTTT. Translation: CATSDYLAGATDTQYF.

The rearrangement uses TRBV9 and TRBJ2-3, with 10 bases fitting TRBD2. Trimming cost V 0 bases and J 6 bases; bases outside gene matches: 4. This CDR3 is 15 amino acids long. Germline V gene data show CDR1 as SGDLS and CDR2 as YYNGEE. The CDR3 reads CASSVGSGREDTQYF. CDR3 in DNA: TGTGCCAGCAGCGTAGGCAGCGGGAGGGAGGATACGCAGTATTTT.

This clone has only one observation. The chain employs TRBV5-5 and TRBJ2-6; the D gene is possibly TRBD1 (6 bases). The CDR3 spans 15 residues. The germline CDR1 and CDR2 sequences are SGHKS and YYEKEE (reference sequence). The ends were cut back, 4 bases at V and 2 bases at J, with 10 bases in the middle. CDR3 sequence: CASSPEGAGANVLTF. The CDR3 DNA sequence: TGTGCCAGCAGCCCAGAGGGGGCTGGGGCCAACGTCCTGACTTTC.

CDR3 protein: CASSYVRDSYTEAFF. As DNA, the CDR3 is TGTGCCAGCAGTTACGTTCGGGACAGCTACACTGAAGCTTTCTTT. The chain carries TRBV6-5 and TRBJ1-1; 7 nucleotides agree with TRBD1. CDR1 is MNHEY and CDR2 is SVGAGI in the germline V gene. The CDR3 loop spans 15 amino acids. V dropped 2 bases and J dropped 3; count of bases not matched to a gene: 6.

V and J are TRBV30 and TRBJ2-5; TRBD1 is a possible D gene (5 bases). Germline assignment: CDR1 GTSNPN and CDR2 SVGIG (reference sequence). The CDR3 has 14 residues. The V end was cut by 3 bases, the J end by 1 base, with 12 bases between. The CDR3 DNA reads TGTGCCTGGAGCCACTGGGGCATCCAAGAGACCCAGTACTTC. Protein: CAWSHWGIQETQYF.

The chain joins TRBV7-9 to TRBJ1-2; D might be TRBD1 (6 bases). This CDR3 has 15 residues. CDR1 is SEHNR, CDR2 FQNEAQ, per germline (reference sequence). Between the trimmed V and J ends, which lost 1 base and 4 bases, there was a span of 13 bases. CDR3 loop: CASSLGTGSPYGYTF. The CDR3 bases are TGTGCCAGCAGCTTAGGCACAGGGAGTCCCTATGGCTACACCTTC.

This clone was seen only a few times. The rearrangement uses TRBV5-5 and TRBJ1-2; 12 bases align to TRBD1. CDR1 and CDR2 (germline): SGHKS, YYEKEE (reference sequence). The CDR3 has 15 residues. Unmatched junction bases numbered 5, after V lost 4 bases and J lost 4 bases. The CDR3 coding sequence is TGTGCCAGCAGCCCCGGGACAGGGGGCTTCTATGGCTACACCTTC. It codes for CASSPGTGGFYGYTF.

This clone appeared a single time. The chain couples TRBV15 to TRBJ1-2, with D possibly matching TRBD1 (5 bases). Germline loops: CDR1 LNHNV, CDR2 YYDKDF (reference sequence). The CDR3 is made up of 15 amino acids. Trimming shortened V by 3 bases and J by 4 bases, and 15 bases separated the two germline ends. The CDR3 protein is CATSSDVGRGYGYTF. In DNA form, the CDR3 reads TGTGCCACCAGCAGTGATGTGGGGCGAGGCTATGGCTACACCTTC.

V is TRBV3-1 (or the pseudogene TRBV3-2) and J is TRBJ2-7; a weak D match, TRBD1 (5 bases). The CDR3 length is 12 residues. Trimming shortened V by 4 bases and J by 8 bases, and 12 bases separated the two germline ends. CDR1 and CDR2 (germline): LGHDT, YNNKEL (reference sequence). As DNA, the CDR3 is TGTGCCAGCAGCCTCATGGACACACAGCAGTACTTC. Translating gives CASSLMDTQQYF.

V usage is TRBV7-2 and J usage is TRBJ1-1, with D possibly being TRBD1 (5 bases). This CDR3 spans 13 amino acids. Germline V CDR1 and CDR2: SGHTA, FQGNSA. Between the trimmed V and J ends, which lost 5 bases and 1 base, there was a span of 8 bases. CDR3 nucleotide sequence: TGTGCCAGCAGCAGGGGAAAGAACACTGAAGCTTTCTTT. Residues: CASSRGKNTEAFF.

This clone occurred a few times. The rearrangement links TRBV6-1 to TRBJ2-7, with 14 positions matching TRBD2. V trimming: 4 bases; J trimming: 0 bases; junction bases outside the gene matches: 8. Germline-derived CDR1 and CDR2 are MNHNS and SASEGT. The CDR3 consists of 18 residues. For the CDR3, the DNA is TGTGCCAGCAGTGTGTCTATGGGACTAGCGGGAGCCTCCTACGAGCAGTACTTC. It translates to CASSVSMGLAGASYEQYF.

V gene TRBV11-2 combines with J gene TRBJ1-6; tentatively, D is TRBD1 (6 bases). V was trimmed by 5 bases and J by 10 bases, leaving 15 bases between them. The CDR3 consists of 14 residues. Germline values: CDR1 SGHAT, CDR2 FQNNGV. CDR3 loop: CASSRDRLVSPLHF. The CDR3 DNA reads as TGTGCCAGCAGCCGTGACAGGCTCGTCTCACCCCTCCACTTT.

This chain links TRBV11-2 with TRBJ2-5, with D unresolved. V was trimmed by 5 bases and J by 0 bases, leaving 10 bases between them. This CDR3 spans 14 amino acids. In germline, CDR1 is SGHAT, CDR2 FQNNGV. CDR3 sequence: CASSLVMYQETQYF. As DNA, the CDR3 is TGTGCCAGCAGCCTAGTCATGTACCAAGAGACCCAGTACTTC.

The chain links TRBV11-2 to TRBJ1-1, with TRBD1 identical over 8 bases. V trimming: 1 base; J trimming: 5 bases; junction bases outside the gene matches: 6. The CDR3 sequence is 15 residues long. Germline assignment: CDR1 SGHAT and CDR2 FQNNGV. For the CDR3, the DNA is TGTGCCAGCAGCTTAGTTACAGGGGGGAGGACTGAAGCTTTCTTT. Translation: CASSLVTGGRTEAFF.

This rearrangement joins TRBV18 to TRBJ1-2; 10 nucleotides match TRBD1. The CDR3 totals 15 residues. CDR1 and CDR2 from the germline V gene are KGHSH and LQKENI. V lost 3 bases to trimming and J lost 4 bases; unmatched junction nucleotides: 5. CDR3 loop: CASSPGDRGAYGYTF. DNA for the CDR3: TGTGCCAGCTCACCCGGGGACAGGGGAGCCTATGGCTACACCTTC.

This clone was seen only a few times. The rearrangement links TRBV19 to TRBJ1-1, with a tentative D call TRBD1 (5 bases). The CDR3 spans 14 residues. Germline-derived CDR1 and CDR2 are LNHDA and SQIVND (reference sequence). V gave up 1 base and J gave up 5 bases, with 11 bases separating them. CDR3: CASSIVQGDTEAFF. CDR3 nucleotide sequence: TGTGCCAGTAGTATAGTGCAGGGTGATACTGAAGCTTTCTTT.

This clone was observed once. The CDR3 spells CASSQDRGGVGAQHF. DNA for the CDR3: TGTGCCAGCAGCCAGGACAGGGGTGGCGTAGGGGCCCAGCATTTT. The chain couples TRBV6-5 to TRBJ1-5; TRBD1 matches 9 bases. This CDR3 comprises 15 residues. J gave up 11 bases and V 6 bases, and 14 bases lay outside the gene matches. The V gene's germline CDR1 is MNHEY and CDR2 SVGAGI.

CDR3 in DNA: TGTGCCAGCAGTTTCTCCCCGAGGGAAACGGGCAAGTTCTTC. Translating gives CASSFSPRETGKFF. The rearrangement joins TRBV28 to TRBJ2-1; D might be TRBD2 (5 bases). Trimming left V 3 bases short and J 14 bases short, with 20 bases between. In germline, CDR1 is MDHEN, CDR2 SYDVKM. The CDR3 runs to 14 residues.

CDR3 loop: CASSSASGRALVQDTQYF. In nucleotides, the CDR3 is TGTGCCAGCAGTAGCGCTAGCGGGAGGGCCCTCGTTCAAGATACGCAGTATTTT. This chain joins TRBV6-2 or TRBV6-3 and TRBJ2-3, with 12 positions matching TRBD2. The junction had 14 bases not matched to a gene; V was cut back by 5 bases and J by 5 bases. The CDR3 is made up of 18 amino acids. Germline CDR1 is MNHEY and CDR2 is SVGEGT.

The gene calls are TRBV7-8 and TRBJ2-1; the match to TRBD2 covers 14 bases. CDR1 and CDR2 from the germline V gene are SGHVS and FQNEAQ. The CDR3 covers 20 residues. Losses at the gene ends were 4 bases for V and 8 bases for J; bases not matched to a gene: 19. CDR3 nucleotide sequence: TGTGCCAGCAGCTCCCAGGGTGCAGGGGGACTAGCGGGAGCGTTCGATGAGCAGTTCTTC. Translation gives CASSSQGAGGLAGAFDEQFF.